These 10 T cell receptor beta chains came from one sample sequenced in a study of regulatory T cells in long-lasting Graves disease. The time point here: newly diagnosed GD, antithyroid drugs for less than 3 months. Generation of the TCR library employed RNA extracted from PBMCs. Arm-PCR of CDR3 regions with iRepertoire HTBI primers generated TCR beta libraries. Each CDR3 protein gets one entry after TCRdb re-called the multiplex PCR reads with MiXCR. Found here are hundreds of thousands of distinct CDR3 sequences, 12% of them singletons; the top ten hold roughly 9.3%. This same sample was also part of a study on T cells in Graves' hyperthyroidism and ophthalmopathy.

Sequencing used peripheral blood mononuclear cells (PBMCs), obtained at new diagnosis, from a patient treated with antithyroid drugs. Every receptor here comes from a woman in her thirties with Graves disease.

This clonotype has at least ten counts. The chain joins TRBV3-1 to TRBJ2-7; D not certain. The germline V and J ends were trimmed by 1 base and 2 bases, with 12 bases remaining between them. The CDR3 length is 15 residues. CDR1 LGHDT and CDR2 YNNKEL come from the germline V gene (reference sequence). The chain's CDR3 is CASSQVGRHPYEQYF. In nucleotides, the CDR3 is TGTGCCAGCAGCCAAGTCGGGCGCCATCCCTACGAGCAGTACTTC.

V gene TRBV19 combines with J gene TRBJ1-5; D possibly corresponds to TRBD1 (6 bases). The V gene lost 2 bases and the J gene lost 4 bases, with 12 bases spanning the gap. The CDR3 has 15 residues. Germline V gives CDR1 LNHDA, CDR2 SQIVND (reference sequence). CDR3 in DNA: TGTGCCAGTAGTATACACGGACAGCCTAATCAGCCCCAGCATTTT. Translation gives CASSIHGQPNQPQHF.

This clonotype was recorded many times. This chain joins TRBV7-8 and TRBJ2-5, with 7 positions matching TRBD2. This CDR3 spans 18 amino acids. Germline V gene sequence: CDR1 SGHVS, CDR2 FQNEAQ. After removal of 1 base from V and 2 bases from J, the junction contained 13 bases not matched to a gene. The CDR3, as DNA: TGTGCCAGCAGCTTAGTCAACTTGTGGGAGGGCCCTCAAGAGACCCAGTACTTC. Translating gives CASSLVNLWEGPQETQYF.

This clonotype was detected many times. The chain combines TRBV27 with TRBJ2-3, with 7 bases fitting TRBD1. With 5 bases clipped from V and 14 bases from J, the junction kept 16 bases outside the gene matches. The germline gives CDR1 MNHEY, CDR2 SMNVEV (reference sequence). The CDR3 length is 14 residues. CDR3 amino acids: CASSQLGQPQPPYF. CDR3 DNA sequence: TGTGCCAGCAGTCAATTGGGACAGCCCCAGCCCCCGTATTTT.

This clonotype came up many times. The chain uses TRBV29-1 and TRBJ2-1; 7 bases are shared with TRBD2. Germline CDR1 reads SQVTM; CDR2 reads ANQGSEA. V dropped 7 bases and J dropped 2; count of bases not matched to a gene: 11. The CDR3 is 15 amino acids. DNA of the CDR3: TGCAGCGCCCGGAGGGGCGGGAGAACCTACAATGAGCAGTTCTTC. Translated: CSARRGGRTYNEQFF.

The sample holds many counts of this clonotype. The chain is built from TRBV7-8 and TRBJ1-5; D remains ambiguous. This CDR3 has 15 amino acids. Germline V gene data show CDR1 as SGHVS and CDR2 as FQNEAQ. The V and J ends lost 8 bases and 0 bases respectively, with 14 bases between them. The chain's CDR3 is CASEVGFYSNQPQHF. CDR3 DNA sequence: TGTGCCAGCGAGGTGGGGTTTTATAGCAATCAGCCCCAGCATTTT. The full variable domain, rest sourced from reference TRBV7-8 and TRBJ1-5, is GAGVSQSPRYKVAKRGQDVALRCDPISGHVSLFWYQQALGQGPEFLTYFQNEAQLDKSGLPSDRFFAERPEGSVSTLKIQRTQQEDSAVYLCASEVGFYSNQPQHFGDGTRLSIL.

This clonotype appeared many times. The chain uses TRBV11-2 and TRBJ2-5, with D unclear. Germline CDR1 SGHAT, CDR2 FQNNGV. The CDR3 has 14 residues. The germline V and J ends were trimmed by 2 bases and 2 bases, with 9 bases remaining between them. The DNA for the CDR3 is TGTGCCAGCAGCTTACAGGCAGTTCAAGAGACCCAGTACTTC. Its translation is CASSLQAVQETQYF.

This clonotype was picked up a small number of times. V usage is TRBV7-2 and J usage is TRBJ2-3, with a tentative D call TRBD2 (6 bases). The CDR3 totals 18 residues. Between the trimmed V and J ends, which lost 2 bases and 0 bases, there was a span of 18 bases. Germline CDR1 SGHTA, CDR2 FQGNSA. The CDR3 DNA follows: TGTGCCAGCAGCTTAAGGATTAGCGGTACACCTAGCACAGATACGCAGTATTTT. Amino acids: CASSLRISGTPSTDTQYF.

This clonotype was seen repeatedly, ten times or more. The V call is TRBV28, the J call TRBJ1-1; a possible D gene is TRBD1 (5 bases). CDR1 and CDR2 from the germline V gene are MDHEN and SYDVKM. This CDR3 is 13 amino acids long. The ends were cut back, 6 bases at V and 3 bases at J, with 11 bases in the middle. Written as DNA, the CDR3 is TGTGCCAGCAGCCGGGGCGGCGACACTGAAGCTTTCTTT. Translation: CASSRGGDTEAFF.

This clonotype was counted at least ten times. This chain joins TRBV5-1 and TRBJ1-1; no firm D call. Germline assignment: CDR1 SGHRS and CDR2 YFSETQ. CDR3 length: 14 residues. The V end lost 3 bases, the J end lost 0 bases, and 9 bases lay between the germline ends. CDR3 protein: CASSSYRVNTEAFF. Written as DNA, the CDR3 is TGCGCCAGCAGCTCCTACAGAGTGAACACTGAAGCTTTCTTT.